There are a few counts of the clone carrying this TCR beta chain. What it binds is not known. CDR3 size: 13 residues. V was clipped by 4 bases and J by 3 bases, with 9 bases between them. Germline values: CDR1 SGHTA, CDR2 FQGNSA. Preparation of the TCRbeta library involved a method that used unique molecular identifiers. TCRdb processed the PCR reads anew with MiXCR; each CDR3 protein has one entry. The table includes around 700,000 distinct CDR3 sequences, around 14% detected once. The data are from a study of T-cell reconstitution after alpha-beta-depleted transplantation in children. Study-wide results and limits: Surviving thymic progenitors and recipient T cells were the source of high TCRbeta diversity at day 60 in some patients.

The receptor comes from a girl aged 2 to 10 with congenital amegakaryocytic thrombocytopenia, due to receive a stem cell transplant. This specimen was PBMCs, taken before TCRalphabeta/CD19-depleted stem cell transplant. The V call is TRBV7-2, the J call TRBJ1-1, with D possibly being TRBD1 (6 bases). Here the CDR3 reads CASSSHRDTEAFF. The CDR3 DNA sequence: TGTGCCAGCAGCTCCCACAGGGACACTGAAGCTTTCTTT.